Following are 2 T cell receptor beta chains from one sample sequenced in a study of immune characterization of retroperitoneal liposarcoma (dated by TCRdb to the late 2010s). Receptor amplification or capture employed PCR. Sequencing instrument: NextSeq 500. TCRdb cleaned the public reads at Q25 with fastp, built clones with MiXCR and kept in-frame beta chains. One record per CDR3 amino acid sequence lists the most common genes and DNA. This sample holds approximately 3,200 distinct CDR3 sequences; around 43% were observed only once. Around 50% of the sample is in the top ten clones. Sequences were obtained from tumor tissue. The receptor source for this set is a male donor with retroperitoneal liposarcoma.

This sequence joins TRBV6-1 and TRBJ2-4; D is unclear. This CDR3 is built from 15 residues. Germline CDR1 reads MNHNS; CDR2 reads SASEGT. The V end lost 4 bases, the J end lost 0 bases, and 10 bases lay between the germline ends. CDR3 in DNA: TGTGCCAGCAGTGTGACGGAGCTAGCCAAAAACATTCAGTACTTC. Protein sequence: CASSVTELAKNIQYF.

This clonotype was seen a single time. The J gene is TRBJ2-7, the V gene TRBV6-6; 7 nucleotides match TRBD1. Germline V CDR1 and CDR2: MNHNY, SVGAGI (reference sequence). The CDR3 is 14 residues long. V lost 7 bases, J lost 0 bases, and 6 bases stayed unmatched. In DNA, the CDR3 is TGTGCCAGCAACCTCGGACAGGACTCCTACGAGCAGTACTTC. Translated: CASNLGQDSYEQYF.